The rows below give T cell receptor beta chains drawn from one sample of a study of blood T cell repertoires in COVID-19. Measured with immunoSEQ multiplex PCR; TCRdb has only the in-frame clones, and not every one. The sample includes fewer than 90,000 clones, around three quarters seen only once; the top ten take roughly 45%. The sequenced sample consisted of peripheral blood. All receptors derive from a human donor in a cohort sampled during active COVID-19. The CDR3 runs from the conserved cysteine through the conserved F or W. The D gene is left open where the match is weak. Size values are once, few and many counts, or a class for expanded clones, and some rows have none.

cdr3_nt	cdr3_aa	clone_size	v_call	j_call	d_call
TGTGCCAGCAGCCTAACAGGGTTCTGGGAGACCCAGTACTTC	CASSLTGFWETQYF	once	TRBV7-2	TRBJ2-5	.
TGTGCCAGCAGCTCCTTGAAGGGGCCTAGCGGGAGCTACGAGCAGTACTTC	CASSSLKGPSGSYEQYF	few	TRBV11-2	TRBJ2-7	TRBD2
TGCGCCAGCAGTGAGACGGGACAGTTTGAAAGCAATCAGCCCCAGCATTTT	CASSETGQFESNQPQHF	many	TRBV10-1	TRBJ1-5	TRBD1
TGTGCCACCAGCAATCCTAGCGGGAGTCCCGAGCAGTACTTC	CATSNPSGSPEQYF	.	TRBV15	TRBJ2-7	TRBD2
TGTGCCAGCAGTCGAACGCGAGGGCATGAGTACTTC	CASSRTRGHEYF	.	TRBV28	TRBJ2-5	.
TGTGCCAGCTCCAAGGGGGAGGGACTAGCGGGCGTTGATGAGCAGTTCTTC	CASSKGEGLAGVDEQFF	.	TRBV7-3	TRBJ2-1	TRBD2
TGTGCCAGCAGCTTAGGGGGCACCGGGCCCAACCCAGATACGCAGTATTTT	CASSLGGTGPNPDTQYF	.	TRBV11-3	TRBJ2-3	.
TGTGCCAGCAGCTTAGTGGGGCAGCCCCTCAGAGGTGATCAGCCCCAGCATTTT	CASSLVGQPLRGDQPQHF	.	TRBV7-9	TRBJ1-5	.
TGTGCCAGCAGTTCGCAACCGGCAGGGACAGGGAAGTACAATGAGCAGTTCTTC	CASSSQPAGTGKYNEQFF	.	TRBV6-2/TRBV6-3	TRBJ2-1	TRBD1
TGTGCCAGCAGCCAAGAGTCAGCGGGAGGGTCCTACAATGAGCAGTTCTTC	CASSQESAGGSYNEQFF	.	TRBV4-2	TRBJ2-1	TRBD2
TGTGCCATCAGTGAGCCGAGGGCAGGAAACACCATATATTTT	CAISEPRAGNTIYF	few	TRBV10-3	TRBJ1-3	.
TGTGCCAGTAGTATAACCGGGGTAGCGGGATCCTACGAGCAGTACTTC	CASSITGVAGSYEQYF	.	TRBV19	TRBJ2-7	TRBD2
TGTGCCAGCAGCAAGCGGGAGACCCAGTACTTC	CASSKRETQYF	.	TRBV5-6	TRBJ2-5	.
TGTGCCAGCAGCTTAATCCGGGGAGCGACTGATGAGCAGTTCTTC	CASSLIRGATDEQFF	.	TRBV11-1	TRBJ2-1	.
TGTGCCAGCAGCCCGGGAACAAACAGGGACGAGCAGTACTTC	CASSPGTNRDEQYF	.	TRBV7-8	TRBJ2-7	.
TGTGCCAGCAGTCGTGGGCAGACTAGCTCCTACGAGCAGTACTTC	CASSRGQTSSYEQYF	once	TRBV7-9	TRBJ2-7	.
TGTGCCAGCAGTCCGCCACAGGGCTTTAAAGGCTACACCTTC	CASSPPQGFKGYTF	.	TRBV28	TRBJ1-2	.
TGCGCCAGCAGCCTCACCGGGACACCCTTCGAGCAGTACTTC	CASSLTGTPFEQYF	.	TRBV5-1	TRBJ2-7	.
TGTGCCACCCAGAAGCAGGGGGGCGAACCCCAGCATTTT	CATQKQGGEPQHF	.	TRBV6-5	TRBJ1-5	TRBD1
TGTGCCAGCAGCGTTGGAGCCCACAATGAGCAGTTCTTC	CASSVGAHNEQFF	.	TRBV7-3	TRBJ2-1	.
TGTGCCAGCAGTGAAACCCCTAACTGGGGCTACACCTTC	CASSETPNWGYTF	few	TRBV2	TRBJ1-2	.
TGTGCCAGTAGGGTTGTGACAGGGACTCAGCCCCAGCATTTT	CASRVVTGTQPQHF	.	TRBV19	TRBJ1-5	TRBD1
TGTGCCAGCAGAATTCTCCAGGGGTTGGGCACTGAAGCTTTCTTT	CASRILQGLGTEAFF	.	TRBV28	TRBJ1-1	.
TGTGCCAGCTCACCTACCCGGGGTAGCGGGGATACCTACAATGAGCAGTTCTTC	CASSPTRGSGDTYNEQFF	once	TRBV18	TRBJ2-1	TRBD2
TGCGCCAGCAGTCAGGGACAGGCGATCTCAACCCTTTTAAACACTGAAGCTTTCTTT	CASSQGQAISTLLNTEAFF	.	TRBV5-1	TRBJ1-1	TRBD1
TGTGCCAGCAGCCAAGACCCATCGAACCGACAGGGATTGGGTGAAAAACTGTTTTTT	CASSQDPSNRQGLGEKLFF	.	TRBV14	TRBJ1-4	TRBD1